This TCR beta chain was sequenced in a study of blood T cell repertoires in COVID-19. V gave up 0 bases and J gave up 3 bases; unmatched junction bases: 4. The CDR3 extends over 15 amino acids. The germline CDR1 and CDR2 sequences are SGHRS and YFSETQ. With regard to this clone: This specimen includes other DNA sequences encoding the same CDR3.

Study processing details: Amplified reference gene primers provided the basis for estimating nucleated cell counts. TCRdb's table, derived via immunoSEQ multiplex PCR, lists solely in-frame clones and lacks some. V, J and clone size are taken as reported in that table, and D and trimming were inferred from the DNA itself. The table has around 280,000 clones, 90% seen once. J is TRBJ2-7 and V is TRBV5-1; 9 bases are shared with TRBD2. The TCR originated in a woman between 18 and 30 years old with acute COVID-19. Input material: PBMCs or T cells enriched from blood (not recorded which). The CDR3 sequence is CASSLGLAGIYEQYF. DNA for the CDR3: TGCGCCAGCAGCTTGGGGCTAGCGGGAATCTACGAGCAGTACTTC.